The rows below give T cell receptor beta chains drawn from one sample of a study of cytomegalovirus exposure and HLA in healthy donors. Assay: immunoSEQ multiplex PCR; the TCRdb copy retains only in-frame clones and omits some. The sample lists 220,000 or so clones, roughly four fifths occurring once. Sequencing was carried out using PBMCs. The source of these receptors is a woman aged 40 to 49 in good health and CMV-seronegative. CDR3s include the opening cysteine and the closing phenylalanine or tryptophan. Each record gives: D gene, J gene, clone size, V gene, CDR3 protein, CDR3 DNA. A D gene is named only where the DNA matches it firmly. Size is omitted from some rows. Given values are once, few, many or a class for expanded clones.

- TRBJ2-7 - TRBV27 CASSSLIAVYEQYF TGTGCCAGCAGTTCTCTTATAGCGGTCTACGAGCAGTACTTC
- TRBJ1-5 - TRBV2 CASSEERQPQHF TGTGCCAGCAGTGAAGAGAGGCAGCCCCAGCATTTT
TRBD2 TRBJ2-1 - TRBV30 CASPLAASYNEQFF TGTGCCTCGCCCCTAGCGGCCTCCTACAATGAGCAGTTCTTC
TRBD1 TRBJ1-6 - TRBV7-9 CASSSWTGQNSPLHF TGTGCCAGCAGCTCGTGGACAGGGCAGAATTCACCCCTCCACTTT
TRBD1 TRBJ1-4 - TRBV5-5 CASSLGDRGEKLFF TGTGCCAGCAGCTTGGGGGACAGGGGGGAAAAACTGTTTTTT
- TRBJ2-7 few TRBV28 CASSFHLAQLSYEQYF TGTGCCAGCAGTTTCCACCTAGCACAGCTCTCCTACGAGCAGTACTTC
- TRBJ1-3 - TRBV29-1 CSVGGLSGNTIYF TGCAGCGTTGGCGGGCTCTCTGGAAACACCATATATTTT
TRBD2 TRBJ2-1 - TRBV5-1 CASSLVVAGGHSYNEQFF TGCGCCAGCAGCTTGGTGGTAGCGGGAGGGCACTCCTACAATGAGCAGTTCTTC
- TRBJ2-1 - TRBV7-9 CASSSWAVVREDEQFF TGTGCCAGCAGCTCCTGGGCGGTGGTTAGGGAGGATGAGCAGTTCTTC
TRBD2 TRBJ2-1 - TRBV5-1 CASRVAGEGNEQFF TGCGCCAGCAGAGTAGCGGGAGAAGGTAATGAGCAGTTCTTC
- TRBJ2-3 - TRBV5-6 CASSLGTHQTDTQYF TGTGCCAGCAGCCTGGGGACTCACCAGACGGATACGCAGTATTTT
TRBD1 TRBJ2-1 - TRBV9 CASSDGTGTLYNEQFF TGTGCCAGCAGCGATGGGACAGGGACCCTATACAATGAGCAGTTCTTC
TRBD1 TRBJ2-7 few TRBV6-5 CASSYRDRDYEQYF TGTGCCAGCAGTTACCGGGACAGGGACTACGAGCAGTACTTC
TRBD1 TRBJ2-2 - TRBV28 CASSLGDRYTGELFF TGTGCCAGCAGTTTAGGGGACAGATACACCGGGGAGCTGTTTTTT
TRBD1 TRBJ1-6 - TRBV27 CASSQGQKSSPLHF TGTGCCAGCAGTCAGGGACAGAAAAGTTCACCCCTCCACTTT
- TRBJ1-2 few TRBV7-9 CASSLEAGVNGYTF TGTGCCAGCAGCTTAGAAGCAGGGGTAAATGGCTACACCTTC
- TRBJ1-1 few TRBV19 CASSIVNGNTEAFF TGTGCCAGTAGTATAGTAAACGGGAACACTGAAGCTTTCTTT
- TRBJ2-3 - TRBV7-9 CASSPTMDTQYF TGTGCCAGCAGCCCGACTATGGATACGCAGTATTTT
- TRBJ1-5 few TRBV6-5 CASSPTGLHNQPQHF TGTGCCAGCAGCCCTACGGGACTGCACAATCAGCCCCAGCATTTT
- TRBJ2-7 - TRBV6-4 CASSDSRALDYEQYF TGTGCCAGCAGTGACTCGCGGGCCCTGGACTACGAGCAGTACTTC
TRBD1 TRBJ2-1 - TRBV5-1 CASSPLRGQGAGNEQFF TGCGCCAGCAGCCCCCTCAGGGGACAGGGGGCGGGAAATGAGCAGTTCTTC
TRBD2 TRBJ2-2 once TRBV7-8 CATLAGGFGELFF TGTGCCACGTTAGCGGGAGGATTCGGGGAGCTGTTTTTT
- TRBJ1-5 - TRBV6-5 CASSYSRGNQPQHF TGTGCCAGCAGTTACTCGCGCGGGAATCAGCCCCAGCATTTT
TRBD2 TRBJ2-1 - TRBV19 CASSIVAGGFYNEQFF TGTGCCAGTAGTATAGTAGCGGGAGGGTTTTACAATGAGCAGTTCTTC
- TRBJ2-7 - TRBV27 CASSIGSIYYEQYF TGTGCCAGCAGTATCGGGAGCATTTACTACGAGCAGTACTTC
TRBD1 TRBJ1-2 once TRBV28 CASRGAGGIDGYTF TGTGCCAGCAGAGGGGCAGGGGGAATAGATGGCTACACCTTC
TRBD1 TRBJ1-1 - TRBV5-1 CASSLGQGVTEAFF TGCGCCAGCAGCTTAGGACAGGGGGTAACTGAAGCTTTCTTT
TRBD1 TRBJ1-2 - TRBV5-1 CASSKTPGQGVSYGYTF TGCGCCAGCAGCAAAACCCCGGGACAGGGGGTAAGCTATGGCTACACCTTC
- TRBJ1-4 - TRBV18 CASSQGSTNEKLFF TGTGCCAGCTCACAGGGGTCTACTAATGAAAAACTGTTTTTT
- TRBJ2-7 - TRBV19 CASSDFPVNEQYF TGTGCCAGTAGCGACTTCCCCGTGAACGAGCAGTACTTC
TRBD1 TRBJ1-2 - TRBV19 CASSRDRIITTYGYTF TGTGCCAGTAGTCGGGACAGGATTATTACTACCTATGGCTACACCTTC
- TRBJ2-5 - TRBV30 CAWSVLGETQYF TGTGCCTGGAGTGTACTCGGGGAGACCCAGTACTTC
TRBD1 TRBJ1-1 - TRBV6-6 CASTETTGRIDTEAFF TGTGCCAGCACCGAAACGACAGGGAGGATCGACACTGAAGCTTTCTTT
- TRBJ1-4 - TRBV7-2 CASSLQGWTNEKLFF TGTGCCAGCAGCTTACAGGGTTGGACTAATGAAAAACTGTTTTTT
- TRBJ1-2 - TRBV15 CATSPRGGRGYTF TGTGCCACCAGCCCGAGGGGGGGACGTGGCTACACCTTC
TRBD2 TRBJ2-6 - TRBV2 CASRLWTSFGANVLTF TGTGCCAGCAGGTTATGGACTAGCTTTGGGGCCAACGTCCTGACTTTC
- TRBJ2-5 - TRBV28 CASSNVYQETQYF TGTGCCAGCAGTAATGTCTATCAAGAGACCCAGTACTTC
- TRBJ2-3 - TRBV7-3 CASSFQGQGGTDTQYF TGTGCCAGCAGCTTCCAAGGACAGGGAGGGACAGATACGCAGTATTTT
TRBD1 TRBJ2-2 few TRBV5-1 CASSLNYRGPQIAYTGELFF TGCGCCAGCAGCCTAAATTACAGGGGACCACAGATCGCATACACCGGGGAGCTGTTTTTT
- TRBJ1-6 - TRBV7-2 CASSPTGYNSPLHF TGTGCCAGCAGCCCAACAGGGTATAATTCACCCCTCCACTTT
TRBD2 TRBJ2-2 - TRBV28 CASSSPRTSGRSVTGELFF TGTGCCAGCAGTTCCCCCCGGACTAGCGGGAGATCGGTTACCGGGGAGCTGTTTTTT
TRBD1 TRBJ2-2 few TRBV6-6 CASSIRQGTGELFF TGTGCCAGCAGTATAAGACAGGGGACTGGGGAGCTGTTTTTT
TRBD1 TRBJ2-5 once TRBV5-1 CASRPGTEIQETQYF TGCGCCAGCAGACCTGGGACAGAAATACAAGAGACCCAGTACTTC
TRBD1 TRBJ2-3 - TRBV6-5 CASSYRGPGSDTQYF TGTGCCAGCAGCTACAGGGGGCCAGGGTCAGATACGCAGTATTTT
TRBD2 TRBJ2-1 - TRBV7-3 CASSLTSGSGSEQFF TGTGCCAGCAGCTTGACTAGCGGGAGCGGCAGCGAGCAGTTCTTC
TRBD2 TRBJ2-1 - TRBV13 CASSKNGRSEYNEQFF TGTGCCAGCAGCAAAAACGGGAGGAGTGAATACAATGAGCAGTTCTTC
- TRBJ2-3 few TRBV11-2 CASSFGGRTDTQYF TGTGCCAGCAGCTTTGGCGGGCGCACAGATACGCAGTATTTT
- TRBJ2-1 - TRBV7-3 CASSLTSRGSYNEQFF TGTGCCAGCAGCTTAACTTCTCGAGGCTCTTACAATGAGCAGTTCTTC